Below are 24 T cell receptor beta chains sequenced from a single sample in a study of CD8+CD57+ T cells in acquired aplastic anemia. TCR beta VDJ and CDR3 were profiled, and genomic DNA was the template. One entry per CDR3 protein results from TCRdb running MiXCR on the reads. Of about 420,000 distinct CDR3 sequences in the sample, roughly 68% were seen once. Material: sorted CD4+, CD8+, or CD8+CD57+ T cells (not recorded which) from PBMCs. The receptors derive from a human donor in good health, serving as a control.

This rearrangement joins TRBV20-1 to TRBJ1-2; a possible D gene is TRBD1 (5 bases). The V end was cut by 4 bases, the J end by 3 bases, with 15 bases between. The CDR3 runs 14 residues. Germline values: CDR1 DFQATT, CDR2 SNEGSKA (reference sequence). The CDR3 nucleotides are TGCAGTGCTAAAGACCCCACACAGGACTATGGCTACACCTTC. Amino acid sequence: CSAKDPTQDYGYTF.

About this clonotype itself: Without the conserved terminal phenylalanine or tryptophan, this CDR3 likely stems from a read error. The limits of the CDR3 on the DNA are not certain, so only TCRdb's listed CDR3 is given. The chain recombines TRBV19 with TRBJ2-3; the table's TRBD1 call for D was not verified on the DNA. The CDR3 spans 15 amino acids, including both terminal residues. Germline-derived CDR1 and CDR2 are LNHDA and SQIVND (reference sequence). CDR3 sequence reads: CSARAGRGGKQTPYY.

The chain couples TRBV9 to TRBJ2-5; perhaps TRBD2 as D (5 bases). V lost 3 bases and J 7 bases, leaving 13 bases between the germline ends. Germline V gene data show CDR1 as SGDLS and CDR2 as YYNGEE. The CDR3 is made up of 13 amino acids. The DNA of the CDR3 is TGTGCCAGCAGCGAAGTCGGGAAGACGACCCAGTACTTC. It codes for CASSEVGKTTQYF.

This clonotype appeared a few times. This sequence joins TRBV2 and TRBJ2-1; 7 nucleotides agree with TRBD2. CDR3 length equals 14 residues. With V trimmed by 10 bases and J by 7 bases, 13 bases remained unmatched. Germline-derived CDR1 and CDR2 are SNHLY and FYNNEI. The CDR3 here is CAIPSGGLGNEQFF. The CDR3, as DNA: TGTGCCATCCCGTCGGGGGGACTTGGGAATGAGCAGTTCTTC.

This clonotype has just a few counts. The rearrangement links TRBV20-1 to TRBJ1-1; D is ambiguous. The CDR3 length is 13 residues. The germline gives CDR1 DFQATT, CDR2 SNEGSKA (reference sequence). The CDR3 sequence is CSVEVGRNTEAFF. In DNA, the CDR3 is TGCAGCGTTGAAGTAGGTAGAAACACTGAAGCTTTCTTT.

As to this clonotype: Relative to the germline gene, one junction end is altered; a read error may explain this. The J gene is TRBJ1-5, the V gene TRBV7-4; unclear D gene. Germline V gene sequence: CDR1 SGHVT, CDR2 SQSDAQ. The CDR3 covers 14 residues. This CDR3 reads CASSFRDEQLFGPF. As DNA, the CDR3 is TGTGCCAGCAGCTTCCGTGATGAGCAGCTCTTCGGGCCATTT.

This sequence joins TRBV9 and TRBJ1-2; 9 nucleotides match TRBD1. The length of the CDR3 is 16 residues. The germline CDR1 and CDR2 sequences are SGDLS and YYNGEE. V shed 2 bases, J shed 6 bases, and the junction held 11 bases outside the gene matches. DNA for the CDR3: TGTGCCAGCAGCGTGGGTGGACAGGGGAAGGTTGATGGCTACACCTTC. It encodes CASSVGGQGKVDGYTF.

V usage is TRBV10-2 and J usage is TRBJ1-2; weak D call: TRBD1 (6 bases). The CDR3 is 14 residues long. Trimming pared 5 bases from V and 2 bases from J, leaving 12 bases between. Germline loops: CDR1 WSHSY, CDR2 SAAADI. Written as DNA, the CDR3 is TGCGCCAGCAGTCCACTGCAGGGGAACTATGGCTACACCTTC. The encoded protein is CASSPLQGNYGYTF.

The chain links TRBV7-3 to TRBJ1-4, with a tentative D call TRBD1 (6 bases). CDR1 SGHTA and CDR2 FQGTGA come from the germline V gene. V lost 5 bases and J lost 8, with 18 bases in between. This CDR3 contains 15 residues. The CDR3 DNA reads as TGTGCCAGCAGCCCGACAGGAGCAAGGGGGGAAAAACTGTTTTTT. Protein product: CASSPTGARGEKLFF.

At least ten counts were recorded for this clonotype. One end of the junction fails to match germline, which may point to a read error. The rearrangement joins TRBV9 to TRBJ2-5; the match to TRBD2 covers 7 bases. Germline V gives CDR1 SGDLS, CDR2 YYNGEE. This CDR3 contains 15 residues. CDR3 bases: TGCGCCAGCAGCCAAGTTTGGCGGGGGCAAGAGACCCAGTACTTC. Translating gives CASSQVWRGQETQYF.

The sample holds many counts of this clonotype. J is TRBJ1-1 and V is TRBV14; D is uncertain. Germline V gene data show CDR1 as SGHDN and CDR2 as FVKESK. The CDR3 contains 13 residues. V lost 6 bases and J lost 1, with 9 bases in between. The CDR3 DNA sequence: TGTGCCAGCAGAAAACAAGCGAACACTGAAGCTTTCTTT. Its translation is CASRKQANTEAFF.

This clonotype was counted ten times or more. The chain has TRBV12-3 or TRBV12-4 and TRBJ1-1; possibly TRBD1 for D (6 bases). This CDR3 contains 16 residues. The V and J ends lost 5 bases and 7 bases respectively, with 23 bases between them. CDR3 loop: CASSPTLGGARGEAFF. CDR3 nucleotide sequence: TGTGCCAGCAGTCCCACCCTTGGGGGGGCGCGGGGTGAAGCTTTCTTT.

In this sample, this clonotype turned up many times. J is TRBJ1-1 and V is TRBV9; D not certain. Germline V gene sequence: CDR1 SGDLS, CDR2 YYNGEE. This CDR3 has 15 amino acids. V gave up 4 bases and J gave up 5 bases, with 18 bases separating them. The CDR3 region is CASSPSPQAGTEAFF. CDR3 DNA sequence: TGTGCCAGCAGCCCCAGTCCCCAGGCTGGTACTGAAGCTTTCTTT. The whole variable domain, remainder taken from reference TRBV9 and TRBJ1-1, is DSGVTQTPKHLITATGQRVTLRCSPRSGDLSVYWYQQSLDQGLQFLIQYYNGEERAKGNILERFSAQQFPDLHSELNLSSLELGDSALYFCASSPSPQAGTEAFFGQGTRLTVV.

About this clonotype itself: The CDR3 end shows no conserved phenylalanine or tryptophan, and so a read error is likely. Because the CDR3's place on the DNA is in doubt, the DNA is left out and the CDR3 is given as listed by TCRdb. This chain joins TRBV7-8 and TRBJ1-6; the DNA was not used to check the table's D call, TRBD1. The CDR3 is made up of 13 amino acids, end residues included. Germline assignment: CDR1 SGHVS and CDR2 FQNEAQ. The CDR3 loop reads CASSIGRSTGHPQ.

The chain uses TRBV19 and TRBJ1-1; D uncertain. The CDR3 length is 14 residues. Germline CDR1 reads LNHDA; CDR2 reads SQIVND (reference sequence). V lost 2 bases and J 0 bases, leaving 7 bases between the germline ends. Here the CDR3 DNA reads TGTGCCAGTAGTATAACGCACTTGAACACTGAAGCTTTCTTT. This encodes CASSITHLNTEAFF.

In nucleotides, the CDR3 is TGTGCCTCCCGACAGGGGGCCGACGAGCAGTACTTC. Its protein is CASRQGADEQYF. This rearrangement joins TRBV10-3 to TRBJ2-7, with TRBD1 matching over 10 bases. Trimming took 11 bases from V and 5 from J; bases not matched to a gene: 6. The CDR3 is 12 amino acids. CDR1 and CDR2 from the germline V gene are ENHRY and SYGVKD.

V gene TRBV7-3 combines with J gene TRBJ2-5; weak D call: TRBD2 (6 bases). Matching the DNA end better, TRBJ2-1 makes the J call doubtful. This CDR3 spans 11 amino acids. Germline CDR1 SGHTA, CDR2 FQGTGA. For the CDR3, the DNA is TGTGCCAGCACCCCACGGGAGACGCAGTTCTTC. As protein: CASTPRETQFF.

As regards this clonotype: Mismatch with germline at one junction end may stem from a read error. V and J are TRBV4-1 and TRBJ2-7; TRBD1 matches at 7 bases. The CDR3 covers 13 residues. Germline V CDR1 and CDR2: MGHRA, YSYEKL. The DNA of the CDR3 is TGCGGCAGCAGGGGACAGCCCCCATGGGAGCAGTACTTC. Translating gives CGSRGQPPWEQYF.

A word on this clonotype: The conserved final phenylalanine or tryptophan is absent from the CDR3, which likely points to a read error. It is unclear where the CDR3 begins or ends on the DNA, so no DNA is shown, and the CDR3 is as TCRdb lists it. The chain is built from TRBV2 and TRBJ2-3; no DNA check was done on the table's D call, TRBD1. Both ends counted, the CDR3 spans 16 residues. Germline loops: CDR1 SNHLY, CDR2 FYNNEI. The CDR3 here is CASSLTTGPGPPQHFV.

This clonotype has only one observation. V gene TRBV5-1 combines with J gene TRBJ1-1, with D possibly matching TRBD1 (5 bases). The V end lost 0 bases, the J end lost 7 bases, and 13 bases lay between the germline ends. Germline CDR1 SGHRS, CDR2 YFSETQ. The CDR3 runs to 14 residues. The CDR3 DNA follows: TGCGCCAGCAGCTTGGCCCAGGGCGCCTATGAAGCTTTCTTT. Protein: CASSLAQGAYEAFF. Full variable domain (remainder filled in from reference TRBV5-1 and TRBJ1-1): KAGVTQTPRYLIKTRGQQVTLSCSPISGHRSVSWYQQTPGQGLQFLFEYFSETQRNKGNFPGRFSGRQFSNSRSEMNVSTLELGDSALYLCASSLAQGAYEAFFGQGTRLTVV.

In this sample, this clonotype turned up many times. The V and J genes are TRBV20-1 and TRBJ2-4; D perhaps matches TRBD1 (6 bases). Germline V gene lookup returns CDR1 DFQATT and CDR2 SNEGSKA (reference sequence). The germline V and J ends were trimmed by 4 bases and 8 bases, with 6 bases remaining between them. The CDR3 is made up of 10 amino acids. The CDR3: CSAKGDIQYF. CDR3 bases: TGCAGTGCTAAGGGGGACATTCAGTACTTC.

A remark on this clonotype: At one end the junction does not follow the germline gene, possibly because of a read error. The V and J genes are TRBV7-8 and TRBJ2-1; no reliable D call. The germline V gene encodes CDR1 SGHVS and CDR2 FQNEAQ. The CDR3 has 13 amino acids. Here the CDR3 DNA reads TGTGCCAGCAGCTTAGCAGTCTCCTATGATTCACCCTTC. As protein: CASSLAVSYDSPF.

Many counts were recorded for this clonotype. V is TRBV20-1 and J is TRBJ1-4; 7 bases align to TRBD1. The ends lost 5 bases at V and 0 bases at J; junction bases unmatched: 9. The germline V gene encodes CDR1 DFQATT and CDR2 SNEGSKA (reference sequence). The CDR3 is 16 amino acids. The CDR3 DNA follows: TGCAGTGCTGAATGGGACAGAGGGGCAACTAATGAAAAACTGTTTTTT. Its protein product is CSAEWDRGATNEKLFF.

In its sample, this clonotype was seen once. One end of the junction is discordant with germline, which a read error may explain. This CDR3 reads CASSTGQRVSPLHF. CDR3 DNA: TGTGCCAGCAGCACGGGACAGCGAGTTTCACCCCTCCACTTC. The J gene is TRBJ1-2, the V gene TRBV7-2; 7 positions match TRBD1. In germline, CDR1 is SGHTA, CDR2 FQGNSA. CDR3 length: 14 amino acids.